The rows below give T cell receptor beta chains drawn from one sample of a study of control samples from healthy donors and cancer patients. TCRdb keeps only in-frame clones here, not all; method: immunoSEQ multiplex PCR. The sample lists about 140,000 clones, under 95% occurring once. Sample: blood. Receptors originate from a man aged 18 to 29 in good health. Both conserved end residues are part of each CDR3. The D gene is left open where the match is weak. Not all rows give a size; the values are once, few, many and, for expanded clones, a class.

d_gene	abundance	v_gene	j_gene	CDR3aa	CDR3nt
TRBD1	-	TRBV11-3	TRBJ1-1	CASSSAGTANTEAFF	TGTGCCAGCAGCTCAGCAGGGACAGCGAACACTGAAGCTTTCTTT
-	-	TRBV5-6	TRBJ2-6	CASSLLGGPNSGANVLTF	TGTGCCAGCAGCTTGTTGGGGGGCCCTAACTCTGGGGCCAACGTCCTGACTTTC
-	-	TRBV6-1	TRBJ2-5	CASSEGSGETQYF	TGTGCCAGCAGTGAGGGGTCAGGAGAGACCCAGTACTTC
-	once	TRBV6-6	TRBJ1-4	CASSYNRQLFF	TGTGCCAGCAGTTATAACAGACAACTGTTTTTT
-	-	TRBV5-1	TRBJ1-2	CASSGNNYGYTF	TGCGCCAGCAGCGGAAATAACTATGGCTACACCTTC
TRBD1	-	TRBV10-3	TRBJ1-3	CAISEYRTGGAGNTIYF	TGTGCCATCAGTGAGTATCGGACAGGGGGAGCTGGAAACACCATATATTTT
-	-	TRBV20-1	TRBJ2-4	CSPKNIQYF	TGCAGTCCTAAAAACATTCAGTACTTC
-	-	TRBV19	TRBJ1-1	CASGAGRMNTEAFF	TGTGCCAGTGGCGCGGGACGGATGAACACTGAAGCTTTCTTT
TRBD1	-	TRBV19	TRBJ2-7	CASSRTGPYEQYF	TGTGCCTCTTCTCGGACAGGGCCCTACGAGCAGTACTTC
-	-	TRBV19	TRBJ2-1	CASSSGGTYNEQFF	TGTGCCAGTAGTTCCGGGGGAACCTACAATGAGCAGTTCTTC
-	-	TRBV7-9	TRBJ1-1	CASSLQEDTEAFF	TGTGCCAGCAGCTTACAGGAGGACACTGAAGCTTTCTTT
-	few	TRBV6-7	TRBJ2-3	CASSGLTTDTQYF	TGTGCCAGCAGTGGACTGACCACAGATACGCAGTATTTT
-	-	TRBV27	TRBJ1-6	CASSPNHVSSPLHF	TGTGCCAGCAGTCCCAACCACGTGAGCTCACCCCTCCACTTT
-	-	TRBV5-1	TRBJ2-5	CASSLLARSETQYF	TGCGCCAGCAGCTTGCTGGCTCGGTCGGAGACCCAGTACTTC
-	-	TRBV19	TRBJ1-1	CASRSPQGVVNTEAFF	TGTGCCAGTAGATCCCCCCAGGGAGTAGTGAACACTGAAGCTTTCTTT
TRBD2	-	TRBV7-9	TRBJ2-3	CASSWGLAGAASTDTQYF	TGTGCCAGCAGCTGGGGACTAGCGGGGGCTGCTAGCACAGATACGCAGTATTTT
TRBD1	once	TRBV6-5	TRBJ1-1	CASSYDRGATEAFF	TGTGCCAGCAGTTACGACAGGGGGGCTACTGAAGCTTTCTTT